These 16 T cell receptor beta chains came from one sample sequenced in a study of shared clonotypes between healthy human individuals (dated by TCRdb to 2019 to 2021). The library was generated by the immunoSEQ multiplex PCR assay. TCRdb retrieved this table from immuneACCESS and kept in-frame rearrangements only. Not all clones are present; in checked studies, unresolved V genes account for under half, and no reason is known for the remainder. This sample has around 2,000,000 clones in its table, and 85% to 95% of those were observed once. The top ten clones comprise roughly 0.13% of the sample. Sequences were obtained from naive CD4+ T cells sorted from blood. The cell subset or site label, as the study defines it: CD45RA+ positively selected. These receptors all come from a man younger than 30 in good health.

CDR3 nucleotide sequence: TGTGCCATCAGTGGGACGGACAAGGGGTATCAGCCCCAGCATTTT. It is translated as CAISGTDKGYQPQHF. The chain joins TRBV10-3 to TRBJ1-5, with D possibly TRBD1 on 5 matching bases. Trimming left V 4 bases short and J 5 bases short, with 15 bases between. The CDR3 length is 15 residues. CDR1 is ENHRY, CDR2 SYGVKD, per germline.

The V call is TRBV29-1, the J call TRBJ2-7; TRBD2 agrees at 11 bases. This CDR3 is 15 amino acids long. V shed 6 bases, J shed 2 bases, and the junction held 9 bases outside the gene matches. CDR1 and CDR2 (germline): SQVTM, ANQGSEA. CDR3 region: CSVRSGTSGPYEQYF. CDR3 nucleotides: TGCAGCGTCCGCTCCGGGACTAGCGGTCCCTACGAGCAGTACTTC.

CDR3: CASSSPSIREKLFF. CDR3 in DNA: TGTGCCAGCAGCTCCCCCTCTATACGGGAAAAACTGTTTTTT. The rearrangement uses TRBV5-6 and TRBJ1-4; D not certain. V was clipped by 3 bases and J by 8 bases, with 14 bases between them. Germline V lookup: CDR1 SGHDT, CDR2 YYEEEE. The CDR3 extends over 14 amino acids.

The chain has TRBV5-4 and TRBJ2-7, with unresolved D. Trimming left V 5 bases short and J 3 bases short, with 9 bases between. The germline CDR1 and CDR2 sequences are SGHNT and YYREEE (reference sequence). The CDR3 length is 12 residues. The CDR3, as DNA: TGTGCCAGCAGTTCGGAGTTCTACGAGCAGTACTTC. Its translation: CASSSEFYEQYF.

The rearrangement joins TRBV7-3 to TRBJ2-3; D ambiguous. V lost 4 bases and J lost 4, with 9 bases in between. The CDR3 contains 13 residues. Germline V gene lookup returns CDR1 SGHTA and CDR2 FQGTGA. CDR3 protein: CASSSTHSDTQYF. CDR3 DNA: TGTGCCAGCAGCTCGACCCACTCAGATACGCAGTATTTT.

V is TRBV25-1 and J is TRBJ2-1, with 15 bases aligning to TRBD2. The CDR3 runs 15 residues. With V trimmed by 6 bases and J by 11 bases, 8 bases remained unmatched. Germline lookup yields CDR1 MGHDK and CDR2 SYGVNS. CDR3 loop: CASSNVGLAGGQQFF. The CDR3, as DNA: TGTGCCAGCAGCAACGTGGGACTAGCGGGAGGCCAGCAGTTCTTC.

The CDR3 nucleotides read TGTGCCAGCAGAGCAGCGAACTCTGGAAACACCATATATTTT. It codes for CASRAANSGNTIYF. The V and J genes are TRBV6-1 and TRBJ1-3; D not certain. The germline gives CDR1 MNHNS, CDR2 SASEGT. Deletions cut 6 bases from V and 0 bases from J, with 9 bases between. The CDR3 covers 14 residues.

The V and J genes are TRBV6-5 and TRBJ1-4; 11 bases agree with TRBD1. The CDR3 runs 15 residues. Unmatched junction bases numbered 5, after V lost 5 bases and J lost 6 bases. The germline gives CDR1 MNHEY, CDR2 SVGAGI. CDR3 region: CASSRMGQGDEKLFF. Written as DNA, the CDR3 is TGTGCCAGCAGTCGCATGGGACAGGGGGATGAAAAACTGTTTTTT.

The chain carries TRBV11-2 and TRBJ2-7, with D uncertain. The CDR3 length is 16 residues. V lost 2 bases to trimming and J lost 6 bases, with 20 bases between them. Germline V gene data show CDR1 as SGHAT and CDR2 as FQNNGV. The CDR3 here is CASSLNPATYLPEQYF. As DNA, the CDR3 is TGTGCCAGCAGCTTAAATCCGGCCACCTACCTTCCCGAGCAGTACTTC.

The chain links TRBV21-1 to TRBJ2-1; the table's D call TRBD2 went unverified against the DNA. TRBV21-1 is shown as a pseudogene. This CDR3 is built from 18 residues. The CDR3 sequence: CASKLSGWKRVGYNEQFF. The CDR3, as DNA: TGTGCCAGCAAACTTAGCGGGTGGAAAAGGGTAGGCTACAATGAGCAGTTCTTC.

This chain joins TRBV28 and TRBJ2-7; D call uncertain. V shed 5 bases and J shed 2 bases, with 19 bases lying between them. The CDR3 is made up of 16 amino acids. The V gene's germline CDR1 is MDHEN and CDR2 SYDVKM. CDR3 coding DNA: TGTGCCAGCAGTCCACCCCCGGAAAGAATTACCTACGAGCAGTACTTC. Translation gives CASSPPPERITYEQYF.

This clone occurred a few times. The chain employs TRBV30 and TRBJ2-1; 7 bases map to TRBD2. Germline lookup yields CDR1 GTSNPN and CDR2 SVGIG (reference sequence). V dropped 4 bases and J dropped 0; count of bases not matched to a gene: 3. The CDR3 sequence is 14 residues long. The chain's CDR3 is CAWIPSGSYNEQFF. CDR3 in DNA: TGTGCCTGGATCCCTAGCGGCTCCTACAATGAGCAGTTCTTC.

CDR3 in amino acids: CASRVGDTQYF. The DNA for the CDR3 is TGTGCCAGCCGTGTCGGAGATACGCAGTATTTT. The V call is TRBV6-1, the J call TRBJ2-3; no clear D. Trimming stripped 8 bases from V and 5 bases from J, with 8 bases between. Germline-derived CDR1 and CDR2 are MNHNS and SASEGT. The CDR3 has 11 residues.

The chain recombines TRBV11-2 with TRBJ1-4; D remains unclear. The V end lost 1 base, the J end lost 8 bases, and 11 bases lay between the germline ends. Germline lookup yields CDR1 SGHAT and CDR2 FQNNGV. The CDR3 contains 14 residues. CDR3 sequence reads: CASSLAGSGEKLFF. CDR3 coding DNA: TGTGCCAGCAGCTTAGCTGGGAGTGGCGAAAAACTGTTTTTT.

This chain joins TRBV28 and TRBJ1-1, with D maybe TRBD1 (5 bases). Per germline, CDR1 MDHEN and CDR2 SYDVKM. Trimming took 5 bases from V and 4 from J, leaving 20 bases between them. This CDR3 region has 16 residues. The CDR3 here is CASSLWGVDRGTEAFF. For the CDR3, the DNA is TGTGCCAGCAGTCTCTGGGGGGTGGATCGAGGCACTGAAGCTTTCTTT.

This clone was observed a handful of times. The chain has TRBV6-1 and TRBJ2-6, with D uncertain. The CDR3 spans 17 residues. Germline assignment: CDR1 MNHNS and CDR2 SASEGT. V gave up 3 bases and J gave up 0 bases, with 12 bases separating them. The CDR3 DNA sequence: TGTGCCAGCAGTGATGTGGGTCTAAGCTCTGGGGCCAACGTCCTGACTTTC. As protein: CASSDVGLSSGANVLTF.